This T cell receptor beta chain was identified in a study of shared clonotypes between healthy human individuals. Study-wide points: Between a few donors, naive CD4 clonotypes were shared at a level of around 4.8%. The diversity represented, both genetic and in exposure history, was limited by few donors.

Details on this clone: The antigen remains undetermined.

Each sorted subset replicate got 200 ng genomic DNA, roughly 30,000 genomes. Here immunoSEQ multiplex PCR was the method, and the copy in TCRdb shows in-frame clones only, minus some. The sample gives roughly 650,000 clones, 95% to 96% of which show up once; more than 0.085% is in the top ten. The CDR3 is made up of 16 amino acids. V dropped 3 bases and J dropped 9; count of bases not matched to a gene: 6. Per the germline V gene, CDR1 is WNHNN and CDR2 is SYGVQD (reference sequence). The naive CD8 fraction comprised CD45RO-negative cells positively selected for CCR7 and excluded terminally differentiated effector memory CD45RA+ cells.

Sequencing was done on a sample of naive CD8+ T cells sorted from blood. This sequence joins TRBV10-1 and TRBJ2-1, with 15 bases fitting TRBD2. The TCR comes from a woman aged 25 to 39 in good health. CDR3 in amino acids: CASSDWTSGRVGEQFF. The CDR3 nucleotides are TGCGCCAGCAGTGATTGGACTAGCGGGAGGGTAGGTGAGCAGTTCTTC.